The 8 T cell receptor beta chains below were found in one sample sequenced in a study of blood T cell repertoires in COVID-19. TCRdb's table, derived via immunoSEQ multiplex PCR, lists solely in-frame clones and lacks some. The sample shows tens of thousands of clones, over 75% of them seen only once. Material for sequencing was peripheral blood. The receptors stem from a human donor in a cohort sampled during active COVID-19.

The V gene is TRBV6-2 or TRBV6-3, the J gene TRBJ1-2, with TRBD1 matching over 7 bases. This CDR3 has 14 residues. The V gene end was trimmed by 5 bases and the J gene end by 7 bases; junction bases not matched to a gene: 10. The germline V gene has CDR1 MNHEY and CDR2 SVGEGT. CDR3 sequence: CASSPRTGKSGYTF. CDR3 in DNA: TGTGCCAGCAGTCCCAGGACAGGAAAATCTGGCTACACCTTC.

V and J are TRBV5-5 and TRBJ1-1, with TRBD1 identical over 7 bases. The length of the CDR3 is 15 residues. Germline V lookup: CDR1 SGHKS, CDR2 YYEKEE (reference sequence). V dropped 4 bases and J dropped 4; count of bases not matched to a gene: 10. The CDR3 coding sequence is TGTGCCAGCAGCCTTACATTGCACAGGGGCACTGAAGCTTTCTTT. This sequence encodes CASSLTLHRGTEAFF. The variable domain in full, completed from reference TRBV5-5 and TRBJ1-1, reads DAGVTQSPTHLIKTRGQQVTLRCSPISGHKSVSWYQQVLGQGPQFIFQYYEKEERGRGNFPDRFSARQFPNYSSELNVNALLLGDSALYLCASSLTLHRGTEAFFGQGTRLTVV.

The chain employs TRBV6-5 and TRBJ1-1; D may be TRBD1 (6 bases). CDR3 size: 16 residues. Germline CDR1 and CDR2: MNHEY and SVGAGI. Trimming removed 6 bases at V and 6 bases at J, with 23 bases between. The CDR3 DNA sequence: TGTGCCAGCAGATACGGGTGGGGTGGGGGCAGCGCTGAAGCTTTCTTT. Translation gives CASRYGWGGGSAEAFF.

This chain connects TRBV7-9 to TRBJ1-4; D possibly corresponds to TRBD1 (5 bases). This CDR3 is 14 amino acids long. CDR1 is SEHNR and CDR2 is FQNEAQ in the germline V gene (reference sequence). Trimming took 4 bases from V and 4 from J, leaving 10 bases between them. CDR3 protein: CASSWDGGNEKLFF. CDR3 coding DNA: TGTGCCAGCAGCTGGGACGGGGGTAATGAAAAACTGTTTTTT.

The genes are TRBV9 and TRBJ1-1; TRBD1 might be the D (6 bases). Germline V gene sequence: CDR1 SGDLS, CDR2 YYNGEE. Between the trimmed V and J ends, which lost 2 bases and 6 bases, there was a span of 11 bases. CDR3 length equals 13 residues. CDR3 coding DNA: TGTGCCAGCAGCGTTGGGGGCCGGGCTGAAGCTTTCTTT. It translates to CASSVGGRAEAFF. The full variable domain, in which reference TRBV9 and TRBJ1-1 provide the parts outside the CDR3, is DSGVTQTPKHLITATGQRVTLRCSPRSGDLSVYWYQQSLDQGLQFLIQYYNGEERAKGNILERFSAQQFPDLHSELNLSSLELGDSALYFCASSVGGRAEAFFGQGTRLTVV.

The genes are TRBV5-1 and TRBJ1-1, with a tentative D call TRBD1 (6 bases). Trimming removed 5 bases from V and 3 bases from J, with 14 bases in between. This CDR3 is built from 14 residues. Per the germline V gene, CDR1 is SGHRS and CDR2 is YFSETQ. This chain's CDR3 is CASRGGAWDTEAFF. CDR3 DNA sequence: TGCGCCAGCAGAGGGGGGGCGTGGGACACTGAAGCTTTCTTT.

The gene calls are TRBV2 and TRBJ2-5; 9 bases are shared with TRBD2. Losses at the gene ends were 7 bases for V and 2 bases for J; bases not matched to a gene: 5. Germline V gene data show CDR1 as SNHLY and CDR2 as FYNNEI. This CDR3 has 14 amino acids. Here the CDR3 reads CASTLTSGQETQYF. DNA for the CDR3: TGTGCCAGCACCCTCACTAGCGGGCAAGAGACCCAGTACTTC.

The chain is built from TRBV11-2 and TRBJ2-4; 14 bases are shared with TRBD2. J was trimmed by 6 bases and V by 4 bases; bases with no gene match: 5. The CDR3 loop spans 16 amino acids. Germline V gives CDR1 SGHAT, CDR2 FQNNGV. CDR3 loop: CASSSIGTSGRNIQYF. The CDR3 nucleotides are TGTGCCAGCAGCTCAATCGGGACTAGCGGGAGAAACATTCAGTACTTC.